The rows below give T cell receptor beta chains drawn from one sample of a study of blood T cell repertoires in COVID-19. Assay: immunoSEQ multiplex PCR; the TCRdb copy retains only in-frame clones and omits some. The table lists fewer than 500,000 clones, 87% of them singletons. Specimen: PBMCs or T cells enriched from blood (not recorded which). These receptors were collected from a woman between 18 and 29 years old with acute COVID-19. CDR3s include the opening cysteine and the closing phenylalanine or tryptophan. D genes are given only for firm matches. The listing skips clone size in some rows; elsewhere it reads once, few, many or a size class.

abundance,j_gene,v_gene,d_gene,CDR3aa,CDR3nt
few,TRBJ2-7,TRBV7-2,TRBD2,CASSLQLAGGGLYEQYF,TGTGCCAGCAGCCTACAACTAGCGGGAGGTGGCCTCTACGAGCAGTACTTC
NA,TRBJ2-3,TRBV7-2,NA,CASSLIAVSTDTQYF,TGTGCCAGCAGCTTAATCGCGGTTAGCACAGATACGCAGTATTTT
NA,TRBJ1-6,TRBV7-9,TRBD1,CASSLKGPPDRGSPLHF,TGTGCCAGCAGCTTAAAGGGACCCCCGGACAGGGGATCACCCCTCCACTTT
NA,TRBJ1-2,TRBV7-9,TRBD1,CASSLDDRVGGYTF,TGTGCCAGCAGCTTAGATGACAGGGTCGGTGGCTACACCTTC
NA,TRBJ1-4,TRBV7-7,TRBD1,CASSLGDRLNEKLFF,TGTGCTAGCAGCTTGGGGGACAGACTTAATGAAAAACTGTTTTTT
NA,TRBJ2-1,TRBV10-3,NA,CAITNYNEQFF,TGTGCCATCACCAACTACAATGAGCAGTTCTTC
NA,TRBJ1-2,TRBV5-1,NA,CASSPGENYGYTF,TGCGCCAGCAGCCCCGGGGAAAACTATGGCTACACCTTC
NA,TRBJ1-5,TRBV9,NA,CASSVGGRSNQPQHF,TGTGCCAGCAGCGTAGGAGGGAGAAGCAATCAGCCCCAGCATTTT
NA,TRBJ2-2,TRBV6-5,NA,CASRAETGELFF,TGTGCCAGCAGGGCGGAGACGGGGGAGCTGTTTTTT
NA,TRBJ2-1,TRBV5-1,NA,CASRDIQNEQFF,TGCGCCAGCAGGGACATACAAAATGAGCAGTTCTTC
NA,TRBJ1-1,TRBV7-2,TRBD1,CASIQNLGGVGTEAFF,TGTGCCAGCATCCAGAACCTAGGGGGCGTGGGCACTGAAGCTTTCTTT
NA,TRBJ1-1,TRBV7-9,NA,CASSFGGLNTEAFF,TGTGCCAGCAGCTTCGGGGGGCTGAACACTGAAGCTTTCTTT
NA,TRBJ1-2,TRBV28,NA,CASSLPAYRPVNYGYTF,TGTGCCAGCAGTTTACCGGCATACAGACCTGTTAACTATGGCTACACCTTC
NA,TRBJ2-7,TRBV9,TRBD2,CASSVVRTSSLYEQYF,TGTGCCAGCAGCGTAGTCCGGACTAGCTCACTTTACGAGCAGTACTTC
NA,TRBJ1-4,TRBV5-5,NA,CASSFATTNEKLFF,TGTGCCAGCAGCTTCGCGACAACTAATGAAAAACTGTTTTTT
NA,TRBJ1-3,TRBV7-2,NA,CASSLDSTGNTIYF,TGTGCCAGCAGCTTGGACAGTACTGGAAACACCATATATTTT
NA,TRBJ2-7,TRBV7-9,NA,CASSLGGSDEQYF,TGTGCCAGCAGCTTAGGAGGATCGGACGAGCAGTACTTC
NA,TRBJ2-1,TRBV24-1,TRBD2,CATSDTLLAGNEQFF,TGTGCCACCAGTGATACCTTACTAGCGGGAAATGAGCAGTTCTTC
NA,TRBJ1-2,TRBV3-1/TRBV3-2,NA,CASSQEGGALRYTF,TGTGCCAGCAGCCAAGAAGGGGGGGCTTTACGCTACACCTTC
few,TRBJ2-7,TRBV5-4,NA,CASSLAGSYEQYF,TGTGCCAGCAGCTTGGCGGGGAGCTACGAGCAGTACTTC
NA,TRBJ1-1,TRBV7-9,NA,CASSNTVTGEAFF,TGTGCCAGCAGCAATACAGTAACCGGTGAAGCTTTCTTT
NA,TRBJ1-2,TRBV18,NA,CASSPNTKQGIYTF,TGTGCCAGCTCACCGAATACCAAACAGGGTATTTACACCTTC
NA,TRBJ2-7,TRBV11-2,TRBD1,CASSLAGTGVYEQYF,TGTGCCAGCAGCTTAGCGGGGACAGGTGTATACGAGCAGTACTTC
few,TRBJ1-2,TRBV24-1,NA,CATSDAGTRYGYTF,TGTGCCACCAGTGATGCCGGGACAAGGTATGGCTACACCTTC
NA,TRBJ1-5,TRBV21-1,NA,CASSGQGWQPQHF,TGTGCCAGCAGCGGACAGGGATGGCAGCCCCAGCATTTT
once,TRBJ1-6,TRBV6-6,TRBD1,CASSWGQEGSPLHF,TGTGCCAGCAGTTGGGGACAGGAGGGTTCACCCCTCCACTTT
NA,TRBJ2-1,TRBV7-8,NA,CASSRGDRDTGNEQFF,TGTGCCAGCAGCCGAGGGGACCGGGACACTGGAAATGAGCAGTTCTTC
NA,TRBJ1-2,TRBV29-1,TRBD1,CSVEVGDRGYGYTF,TGCAGCGTTGAAGTTGGGGACAGGGGCTATGGCTACACCTTC
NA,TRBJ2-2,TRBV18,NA,CASSPGEVTGELFF,TGTGCCAGCTCACCGGGGGAGGTCACCGGGGAGCTGTTTTTT
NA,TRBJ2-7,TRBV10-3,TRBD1,CAISTRDRVIDEQYF,TGTGCCATCTCAACCCGCGACAGGGTGATCGACGAGCAGTACTTC
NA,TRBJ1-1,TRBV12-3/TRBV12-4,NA,CASSLQGNTEAFF,TGTGCCAGCAGTTTACAGGGAAACACTGAAGCTTTCTTT
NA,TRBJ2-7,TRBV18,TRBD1,CASSFSAGQGESEQYF,TGTGCCAGCTCATTCAGCGCGGGACAGGGGGAAAGCGAGCAGTACTTC